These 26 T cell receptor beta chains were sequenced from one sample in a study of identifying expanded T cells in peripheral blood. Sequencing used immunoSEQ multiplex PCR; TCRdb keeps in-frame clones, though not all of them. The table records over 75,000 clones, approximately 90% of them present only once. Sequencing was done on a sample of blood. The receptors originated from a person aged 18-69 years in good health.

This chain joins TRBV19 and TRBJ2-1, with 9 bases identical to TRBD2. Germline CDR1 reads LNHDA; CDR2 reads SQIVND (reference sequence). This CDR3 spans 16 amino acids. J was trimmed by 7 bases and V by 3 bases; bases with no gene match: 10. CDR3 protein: CASSIRLAATGNEQFF. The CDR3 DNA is TGTGCCAGTAGTATCAGACTAGCGGCAACGGGTAATGAGCAGTTCTTC.

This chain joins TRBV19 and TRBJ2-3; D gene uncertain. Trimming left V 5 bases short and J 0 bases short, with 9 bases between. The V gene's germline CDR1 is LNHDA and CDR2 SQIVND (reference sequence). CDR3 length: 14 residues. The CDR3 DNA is TGTGCCAGTAGTCCCCTGCAGAGCACAGATACGCAGTATTTT. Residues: CASSPLQSTDTQYF.

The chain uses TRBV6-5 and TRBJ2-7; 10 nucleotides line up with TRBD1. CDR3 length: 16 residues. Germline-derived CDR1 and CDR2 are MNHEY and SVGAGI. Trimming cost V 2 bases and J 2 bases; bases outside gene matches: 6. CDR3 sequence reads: CASSYGDRGVPYEQYF. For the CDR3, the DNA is TGTGCCAGCAGTTACGGGGACAGGGGAGTTCCCTACGAGCAGTACTTC.

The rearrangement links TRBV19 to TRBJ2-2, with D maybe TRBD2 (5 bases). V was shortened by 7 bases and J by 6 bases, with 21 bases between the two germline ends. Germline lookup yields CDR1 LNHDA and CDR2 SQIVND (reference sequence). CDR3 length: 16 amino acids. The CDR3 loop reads CASMDEGRWESGELFF. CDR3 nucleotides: TGTGCCAGTATGGACGAGGGAAGGTGGGAGTCCGGGGAGCTGTTTTTT.

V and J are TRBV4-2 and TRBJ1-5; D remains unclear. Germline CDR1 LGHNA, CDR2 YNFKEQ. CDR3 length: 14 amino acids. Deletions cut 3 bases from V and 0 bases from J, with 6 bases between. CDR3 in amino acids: CASSQWGSNQPQHF. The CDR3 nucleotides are TGTGCCAGCAGCCAGTGGGGTAGCAATCAGCCCCAGCATTTT.

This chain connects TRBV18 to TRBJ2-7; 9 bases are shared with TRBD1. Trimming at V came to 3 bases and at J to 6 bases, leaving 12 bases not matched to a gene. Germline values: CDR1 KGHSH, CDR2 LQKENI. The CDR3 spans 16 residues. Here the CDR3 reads CASSPPTGTGNPEQYF. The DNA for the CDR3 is TGTGCCAGCTCACCCCCGACTGGGACAGGGAACCCCGAGCAGTACTTC.

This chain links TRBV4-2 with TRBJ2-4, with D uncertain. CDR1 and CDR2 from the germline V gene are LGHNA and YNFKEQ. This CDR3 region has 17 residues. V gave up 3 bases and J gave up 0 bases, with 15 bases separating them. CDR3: CASSHPDRELAKNIQYF. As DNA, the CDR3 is TGTGCCAGCAGCCACCCTGACCGTGAGCTAGCCAAAAACATTCAGTACTTC.

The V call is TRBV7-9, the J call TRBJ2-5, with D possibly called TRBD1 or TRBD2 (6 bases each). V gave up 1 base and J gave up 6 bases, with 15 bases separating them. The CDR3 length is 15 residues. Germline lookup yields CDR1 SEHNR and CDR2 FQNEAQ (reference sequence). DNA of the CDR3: TGTGCCAGCAGCTTAGGGACGGGGGCGGAGAAGACCCAGTACTTC. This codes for CASSLGTGAEKTQYF.

CDR3 DNA: TGTGCCAGCATAACAGGGGGCGTCTGGAACACTGAAGCTTTCTTT. Protein sequence: CASITGGVWNTEAFF. The chain recombines TRBV21-1 with TRBJ1-1; TRBD1 is taken as the D call from the table, unchecked against the DNA. TRBV21-1 counts as a pseudogene. The CDR3 length is 15 residues.

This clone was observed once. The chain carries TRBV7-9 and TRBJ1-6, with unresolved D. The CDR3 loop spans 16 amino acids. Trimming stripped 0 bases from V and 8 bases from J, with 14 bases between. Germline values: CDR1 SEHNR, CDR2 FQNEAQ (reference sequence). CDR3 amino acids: CASSLARITDYSPLHF. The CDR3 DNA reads TGTGCCAGCAGCTTAGCTCGGATCACCGACTATTCACCCCTCCACTTT.

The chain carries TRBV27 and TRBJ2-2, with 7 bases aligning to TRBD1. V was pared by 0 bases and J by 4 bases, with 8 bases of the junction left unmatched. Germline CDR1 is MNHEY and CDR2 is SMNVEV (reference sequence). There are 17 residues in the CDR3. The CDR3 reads CASSLSRLTGATGELFF. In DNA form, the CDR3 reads TGTGCCAGCAGTTTATCGAGGCTAACAGGGGCCACCGGGGAGCTGTTTTTT.

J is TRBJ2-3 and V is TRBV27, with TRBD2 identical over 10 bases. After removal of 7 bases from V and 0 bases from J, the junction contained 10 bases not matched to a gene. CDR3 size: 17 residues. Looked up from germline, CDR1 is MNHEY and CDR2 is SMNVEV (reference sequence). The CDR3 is CASTSLTLAGSTDTQYF. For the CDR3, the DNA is TGTGCCAGCACCTCCCTTACACTAGCGGGGAGCACAGATACGCAGTATTTT.

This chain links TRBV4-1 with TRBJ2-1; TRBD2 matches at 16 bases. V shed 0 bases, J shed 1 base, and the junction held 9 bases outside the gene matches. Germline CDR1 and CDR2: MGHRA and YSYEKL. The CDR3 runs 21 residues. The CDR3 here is CASSQDRGTSGRARSYNEQFF. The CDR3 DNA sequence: TGCGCCAGCAGCCAAGATCGGGGGACTAGCGGGAGGGCCAGGTCCTACAATGAGCAGTTCTTC.

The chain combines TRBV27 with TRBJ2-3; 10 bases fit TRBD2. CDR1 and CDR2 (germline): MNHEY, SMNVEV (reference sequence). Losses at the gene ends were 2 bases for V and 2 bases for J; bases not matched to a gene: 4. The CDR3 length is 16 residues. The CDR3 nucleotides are TGTGCCAGCAGTTTACCTAGCGGGGGAACCACAGATACGCAGTATTTT. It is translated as CASSLPSGGTTDTQYF.

The CDR3 loop is CAWSVGLQEDNEKLFF. The CDR3 nucleotides read TGTGCCTGGAGTGTGGGCCTACAGGAAGATAATGAAAAACTGTTTTTT. The chain links TRBV30 to TRBJ1-4, with a weak D call TRBD1 (5 bases). The V and J ends lost 0 bases and 4 bases respectively, with 15 bases between them. CDR3 length: 16 residues. From germline, CDR1 is GTSNPN and CDR2 SVGIG (reference sequence).

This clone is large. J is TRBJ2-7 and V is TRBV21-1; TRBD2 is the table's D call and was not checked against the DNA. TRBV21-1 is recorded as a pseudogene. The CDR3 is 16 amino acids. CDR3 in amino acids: CASSKYPSGTHYEQYF. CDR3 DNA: TGTGCCAGCAGCAAATACCCTAGCGGGACCCACTACGAGCAGTACTTC.

CDR3 DNA: TGTGCCAGCACCTTTCAGACAGGCAATGAGCAGTTCTTC. Its translation: CASTFQTGNEQFF. The rearrangement joins TRBV7-2 to TRBJ2-1, with D maybe TRBD1 (6 bases). V was clipped by 7 bases and J by 6 bases, with 13 bases between them. Germline V gene data show CDR1 as SGHTA and CDR2 as FQGNSA. The CDR3 is made up of 13 amino acids.

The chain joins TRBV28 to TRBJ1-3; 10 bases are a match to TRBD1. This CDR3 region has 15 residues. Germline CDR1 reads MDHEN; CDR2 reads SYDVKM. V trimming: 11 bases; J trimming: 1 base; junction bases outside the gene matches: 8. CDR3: CAGSRTGGSGNTIYF. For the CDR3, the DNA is TGTGCCGGGTCCCGGACAGGGGGTTCTGGAAACACCATATATTTT.

The CDR3 protein is CASSENRWSNEQFF. CDR3 in DNA: TGCGCCAGCAGTGAGAATCGGTGGAGCAATGAGCAGTTCTTC. The chain is built from TRBV10-1 and TRBJ2-1; D is unclear. With 2 bases removed from V and 6 bases from J, the gap between germline ends came to 11 bases. The CDR3 is 14 residues long. CDR1 and CDR2 from the germline V gene are WNHNN and SYGVQD (reference sequence).

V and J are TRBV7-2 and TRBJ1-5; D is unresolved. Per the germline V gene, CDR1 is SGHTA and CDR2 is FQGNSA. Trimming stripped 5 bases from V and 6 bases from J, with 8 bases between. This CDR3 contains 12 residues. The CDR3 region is CASSQSAQPQHF. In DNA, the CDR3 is TGTGCCAGCAGCCAGTCGGCTCAGCCCCAGCATTTT.

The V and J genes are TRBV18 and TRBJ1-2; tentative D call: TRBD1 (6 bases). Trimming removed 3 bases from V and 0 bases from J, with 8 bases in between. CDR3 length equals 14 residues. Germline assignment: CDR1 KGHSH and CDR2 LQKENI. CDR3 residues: CASSPDRANYGYTF. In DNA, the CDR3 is TGTGCCAGCTCACCGGACAGAGCTAACTATGGCTACACCTTC. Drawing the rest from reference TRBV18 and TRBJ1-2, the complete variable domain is NAGVMQNPRHLVRRRGQEARLRCSPMKGHSHVYWYRQLPEEGLKFMVYLQKENIIDESGMPKERFSAEFPKEGPSILRIQQVVRGDSAAYFCASSPDRANYGYTFGSGTRLTVV.

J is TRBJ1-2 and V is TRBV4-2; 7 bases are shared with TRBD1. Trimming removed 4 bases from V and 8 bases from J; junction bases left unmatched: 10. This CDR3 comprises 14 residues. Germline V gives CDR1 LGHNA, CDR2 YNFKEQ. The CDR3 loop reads CASSPGQRAGGYTF. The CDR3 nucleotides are TGTGCCAGCAGCCCGGGACAGAGAGCAGGGGGCTACACCTTC.

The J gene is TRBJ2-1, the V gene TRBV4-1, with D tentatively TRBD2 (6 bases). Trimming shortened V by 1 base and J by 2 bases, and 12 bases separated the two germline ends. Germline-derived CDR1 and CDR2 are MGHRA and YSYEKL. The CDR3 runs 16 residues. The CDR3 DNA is TGCGCCAGCAGCCAAGGAGGAGGGGAAACCTACAATGAGCAGTTCTTC. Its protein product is CASSQGGGETYNEQFF.

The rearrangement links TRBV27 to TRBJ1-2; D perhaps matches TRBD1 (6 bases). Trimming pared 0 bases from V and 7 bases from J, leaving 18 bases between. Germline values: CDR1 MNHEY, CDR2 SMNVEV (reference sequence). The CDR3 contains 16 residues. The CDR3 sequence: CASSLSRVGGAGGYTF. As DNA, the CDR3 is TGTGCCAGCAGTTTATCGAGGGTTGGGGGGGCGGGTGGCTACACCTTC.

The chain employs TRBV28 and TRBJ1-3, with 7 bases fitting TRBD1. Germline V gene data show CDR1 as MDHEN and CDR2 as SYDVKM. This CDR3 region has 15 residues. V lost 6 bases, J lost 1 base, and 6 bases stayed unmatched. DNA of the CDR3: TGTGCCAGCAGCGAATACAGGGGATCTGGAAACACCATATATTTT. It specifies CASSEYRGSGNTIYF.

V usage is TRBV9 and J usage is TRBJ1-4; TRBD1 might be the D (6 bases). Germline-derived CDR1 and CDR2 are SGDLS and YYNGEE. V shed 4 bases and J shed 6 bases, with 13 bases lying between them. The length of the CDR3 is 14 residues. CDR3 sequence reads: CASSKQGLDEKLFF. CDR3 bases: TGTGCCAGCAGCAAACAGGGTTTGGATGAAAAACTGTTTTTT.